The 10 T cell receptor beta chains in this list originate from one sample, sequenced in a study of spatial heterogeneity in lung cancer. TCRdb reprocessed the 5' RACE reads via MiXCR and lists one record per CDR3 protein. The table lists some 11,000 distinct CDR3 sequences, around an eighth of them singletons. As for time point: sample taken at primary tumor resection. Whole RNA was taken from tumor, nontumor lung or frozen PBMC; it was then sequenced unsorted. The sequences come from PBMCs, collected at surgery. The receptors stem from a female donor with early-stage non-small cell lung cancer.

This clonotype is termed medium-sized. This chain connects TRBV29-1 to TRBJ2-2, with unresolved D. CDR1 and CDR2 from the germline V gene are SQVTM and ANQGSEA. CDR3 length equals 14 residues. The germline V and J ends were trimmed by 4 bases and 1 base, with 10 bases remaining between them. In nucleotides, the CDR3 is TGCAGCGTTGTGAGTCAGATGAACACCGGGGAGCTGTTTTTT. The encoded protein is CSVVSQMNTGELFF.

This clonotype was counted at least ten times. V and J are TRBV27 and TRBJ2-5, with 9 bases fitting TRBD2. V lost 8 bases and J lost 2; bases outside the gene matches: 6. Germline V gene lookup returns CDR1 MNHEY and CDR2 SMNVEV (reference sequence). The CDR3 loop spans 14 amino acids. The CDR3 coding sequence is TGTGCCAGCGCCCTAGCGGGACATCAAGAGACCCAGTACTTC. It is translated as CASALAGHQETQYF.

This clonotype is medium-sized. The J gene is TRBJ2-3, the V gene TRBV19; 8 bases map to TRBD2. The germline gives CDR1 LNHDA, CDR2 SQIVND (reference sequence). The CDR3 length is 16 residues. The trim removed 6 bases at V and 6 bases at J, leaving 14 bases unmatched. CDR3 in DNA: TGTGCCAGTAGCAACCGCGGGAGCGGGAGTTCGGATACGCAGTATTTT. This sequence encodes CASSNRGSGSSDTQYF.

V gene TRBV30 combines with J gene TRBJ2-7, with D perhaps matching TRBD1 or TRBD2 (5 bases each). CDR1 and CDR2 from the germline V gene are GTSNPN and SVGIG (reference sequence). The CDR3 extends over 17 amino acids. V was pared by 0 bases and J by 2 bases, with 20 bases between. CDR3 region: CAWSVSARAGSTYEQYF. Written as DNA, the CDR3 is TGTGCCTGGAGTGTATCGGCGAGGGCAGGGAGTACCTACGAGCAGTACTTC.

The sample holds many counts of this clonotype. The chain recombines TRBV4-1 with TRBJ1-1; D gene ambiguous. The CDR3 is made up of 14 amino acids. The germline V gene encodes CDR1 MGHRA and CDR2 YSYEKL. Trimming left V 3 bases short and J 1 base short, with 9 bases between. The CDR3 region is CASSQRVGNTEAFF. The CDR3 DNA reads TGCGCCAGCAGCCAGAGGGTTGGGAACACTGAAGCTTTCTTT.

Judged by abundance, this clonotype is medium-sized. The V and J genes are TRBV25-1 and TRBJ2-7; no definite D call. V lost 3 bases to trimming and J lost 2 bases, with 8 bases between them. Per germline, CDR1 MGHDK and CDR2 SYGVNS. This CDR3 spans 13 amino acids. CDR3 loop: CASSDRGAYEQYF. Here the CDR3 DNA reads TGTGCCAGCAGTGATCGCGGAGCCTACGAGCAGTACTTC.

By proportion, this clonotype is medium-sized. The chain recombines TRBV5-4 with TRBJ2-3; D is possibly TRBD1 (5 bases). V was clipped by 4 bases and J by 6 bases, with 15 bases between them. Germline-derived CDR1 and CDR2 are SGHNT and YYREEE (reference sequence). CDR3 length: 14 residues. The CDR3 bases are TGTGCCAGCAGCCTGACAGTAGATGTGGATACGCAGTATTTT. It encodes CASSLTVDVDTQYF.

This clonotype was found many times. The gene calls are TRBV7-9 and TRBJ2-2, with 10 nucleotides matching TRBD1. The CDR3 is 16 residues long. Trimming took 5 bases from V and 3 from J; bases not matched to a gene: 6. CDR1 and CDR2 from the germline V gene are SEHNR and FQNEAQ (reference sequence). The CDR3 DNA reads as TGTGCCAGCAGCCCCTGGGACAGGGGAGACACCGGGGAGCTGTTTTTT. Its protein is CASSPWDRGDTGELFF. The whole variable domain, remainder taken from reference TRBV7-9 and TRBJ2-2, is DTGVSQNPRHKITKRGQNVTFRCDPISEHNRLYWYRQTLGQGPEFLTYFQNEAQLEKSRLLSDRFSAERPKGSFSTLEIQRTEQGDSAMYLCASSPWDRGDTGELFFGEGSRLTVL.

This chain uses TRBV6-6 with TRBJ1-1; D is unresolved. Germline values: CDR1 MNHNY, CDR2 SVGAGI (reference sequence). The V end was cut by 2 bases, the J end by 1 base, with 8 bases between. The CDR3 contains 14 residues. The CDR3 spells CASSYRGGNTEAFF. CDR3 nucleotides: TGTGCCAGCAGTTACCGCGGTGGGAACACTGAAGCTTTCTTT.

This clonotype was detected ten times or more. The chain couples TRBV29-1 to TRBJ2-7; weak D call: TRBD2 (6 bases). Germline assignment: CDR1 SQVTM and CDR2 ANQGSEA. V lost 7 bases to trimming and J lost 3 bases, with 10 bases between them. CDR3 length equals 11 residues. In DNA form, the CDR3 reads TGCAGCGCTTCGACTAGCTACGAGCAGTACTTC. It encodes CSASTSYEQYF.